The clone carrying this TCR beta chain showed up just once. What it recognizes is unknown. The germline V and J ends were trimmed by 0 bases and 1 base, with 9 bases remaining between them. This CDR3 has 15 residues. Germline assignment: CDR1 MNHEY and CDR2 SVGAGI. The data derive from a study of cytomegalovirus exposure and HLA in healthy donors. Study conclusions and caveats: For most TCR beta V segments, an earlier analysis put the productive rate at about 87% or about 30% of the time. Later genetic work tied a missense DCLRE1C variant to beta-chain V and J trimming. Reportedly, fewer N-insertions than the roughly 700-donor mean appeared in an Asian-associated ancestry cluster in a later analysis.

All donors participated as healthy donors of bone marrow. Vbeta (60) and Jbeta (13) primers were used in the PCR. Here immunoSEQ multiplex PCR was the method, and the copy in TCRdb shows in-frame clones only, minus some. The data hold 100,000 to 150,000 clones, with around 80% observed a single time. The TCR originated in a woman aged 60-75 years in good health and CMV-seropositive. This chain joins TRBV6-5 and TRBJ1-1; D is undetermined. Sequenced sample: PBMCs. The CDR3 loop is CASSYSGGWNTEAFF. The CDR3 DNA is TGTGCCAGCAGTTACTCGGGAGGGTGGAACACTGAAGCTTTCTTT.